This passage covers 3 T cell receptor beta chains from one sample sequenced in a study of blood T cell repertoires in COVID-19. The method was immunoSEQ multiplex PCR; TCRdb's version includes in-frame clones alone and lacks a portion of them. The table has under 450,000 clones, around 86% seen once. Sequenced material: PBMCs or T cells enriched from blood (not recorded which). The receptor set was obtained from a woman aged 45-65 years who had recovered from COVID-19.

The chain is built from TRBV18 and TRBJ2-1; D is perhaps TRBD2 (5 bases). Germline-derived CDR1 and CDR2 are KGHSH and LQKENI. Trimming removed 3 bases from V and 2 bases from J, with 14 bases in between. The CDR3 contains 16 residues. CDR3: CASSPERIGAYNEQFF. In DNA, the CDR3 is TGTGCCAGCTCACCTGAGCGAATCGGGGCCTACAATGAGCAGTTCTTC.

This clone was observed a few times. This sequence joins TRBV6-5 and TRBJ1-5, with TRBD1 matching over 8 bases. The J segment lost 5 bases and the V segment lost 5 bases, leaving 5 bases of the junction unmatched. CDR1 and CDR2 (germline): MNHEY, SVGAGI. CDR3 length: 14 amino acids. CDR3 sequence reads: CASSRSQGDQPQHF. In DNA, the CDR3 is TGTGCCAGCAGTAGATCACAGGGGGATCAGCCCCAGCATTTT.

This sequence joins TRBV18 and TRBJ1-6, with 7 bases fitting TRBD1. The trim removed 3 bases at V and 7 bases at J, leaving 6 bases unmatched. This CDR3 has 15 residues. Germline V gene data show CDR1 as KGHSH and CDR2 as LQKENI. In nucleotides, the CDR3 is TGTGCCAGCTCACCGCAGGGGGGTGACAATTCACCCCTCCACTTT. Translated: CASSPQGGDNSPLHF. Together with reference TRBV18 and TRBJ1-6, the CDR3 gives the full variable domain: NAGVMQNPRHLVRRRGQEARLRCSPMKGHSHVYWYRQLPEEGLKFMVYLQKENIIDESGMPKERFSAEFPKEGPSILRIQQVVRGDSAAYFCASSPQGGDNSPLHFGNGTRLTVT.